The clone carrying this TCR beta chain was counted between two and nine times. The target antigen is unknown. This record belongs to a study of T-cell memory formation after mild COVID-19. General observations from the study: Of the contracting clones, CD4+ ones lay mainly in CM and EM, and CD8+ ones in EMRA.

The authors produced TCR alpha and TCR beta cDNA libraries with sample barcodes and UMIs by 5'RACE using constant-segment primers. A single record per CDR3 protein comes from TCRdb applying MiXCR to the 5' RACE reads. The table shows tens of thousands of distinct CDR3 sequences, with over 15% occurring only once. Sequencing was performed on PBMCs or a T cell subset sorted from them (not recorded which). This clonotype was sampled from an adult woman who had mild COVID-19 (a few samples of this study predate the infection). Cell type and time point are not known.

CDR3 coding DNA: TGTGCCAGCAGTGGTTGGGACAGGGGAAACGAGCAGTACTTC. Its translation: CASSGWDRGNEQYF. This rearrangement joins TRBV6-1 to TRBJ2-7; 10 nucleotides line up with TRBD1. The CDR3 totals 14 residues. V trimming: 4 bases; J trimming: 5 bases; junction bases outside the gene matches: 5. The germline CDR1 and CDR2 sequences are MNHNS and SASEGT.